The entry below gives a single TCR beta chain sequence along with its context. CDR1 is MGHRA, CDR2 YSYEKL, per germline. This CDR3 contains 16 residues. V was pared by 0 bases and J by 11 bases, with 13 bases of the junction left unmatched. The data derive from a study of cytomegalovirus exposure and HLA in healthy donors. The PCR made use of 60 Vbeta and 13 Jbeta primers. Here immunoSEQ multiplex PCR was the method, and the copy in TCRdb shows in-frame clones only, minus some. The sample lists about 130,000 clones, about 80% occurring once. The rearrangement links TRBV4-1 to TRBJ1-5; 7 bases align to TRBD1. Sequenced sample: PBMCs. This sequence originates from a man aged 40-50 years in good health and CMV-seronegative. The CDR3 loop is CASSQDYGREQGSQHF. Here the CDR3 DNA reads TGCGCCAGCAGCCAAGATTACGGACGGGAACAGGGGTCCCAGCATTTT.